The 10 T cell receptor beta chains below come from one sample, sequenced in a study of blood T cell repertoires in COVID-19. Here immunoSEQ multiplex PCR was the method, and the copy in TCRdb shows in-frame clones only, minus some. Of about 160,000 clones in the sample, approximately 86% were seen once. Sequencing was carried out using peripheral blood. The origin of the receptors is a woman aged 40 to 50 with COVID-19, enrolled during active disease.

This chain's CDR3 is CASSSPGNLGTSGPNEQFF. CDR3 bases: TGTGCCAGTAGTTCCCCCGGGAATCTGGGGACTAGCGGTCCGAATGAGCAGTTCTTC. The V gene is TRBV19, the J gene TRBJ2-1, with TRBD2 matching over 11 bases. V shed 5 bases, J shed 7 bases, and the junction held 19 bases outside the gene matches. Germline V gene sequence: CDR1 LNHDA, CDR2 SQIVND (reference sequence). The CDR3 runs 19 residues.

V is TRBV5-1 and J is TRBJ1-4; TRBD1 matches at 9 bases. The germline V gene encodes CDR1 SGHRS and CDR2 YFSETQ. The V segment lost 5 bases and the J segment 5 bases; nucleotides outside the gene matches: 4. This CDR3 comprises 14 residues. The CDR3 DNA reads as TGCGCCAGCAGAACCGGGACAGGGAATGAAAAACTGTTTTTT. Its protein product is CASRTGTGNEKLFF.

This chain links TRBV5-4 with TRBJ1-4; TRBD1 matches 7 bases. The CDR3 sequence is 14 residues long. Trimming removed 4 bases from V and 8 bases from J; junction bases left unmatched: 8. Germline CDR1 and CDR2: SGHNT and YYREEE (reference sequence). The CDR3 here is CASSLQGRDEKLFF. The CDR3 region has the DNA TGTGCCAGCAGCCTACAGGGGAGAGACGAAAAACTGTTTTTT.

The chain is built from TRBV11-2 and TRBJ2-2, with D possibly being TRBD2 (5 bases). Germline loops: CDR1 SGHAT, CDR2 FQNNGV. Trimming pared 2 bases from V and 6 bases from J, leaving 16 bases between. The CDR3 runs to 16 residues. CDR3 residues: CASSLNLRVYPGELFF. CDR3 sequence (DNA): TGTGCCAGCAGCTTAAATTTGCGGGTTTACCCCGGGGAGCTGTTTTTT. Variable domain in full (rest from reference TRBV11-2 and TRBJ2-2): EAGVAQSPRYKIIEKRQSVAFWCNPISGHATLYWYQQILGQGPKLLIQFQNNGVVDDSQLPKDRFSAERLKGVDSTLKIQPAKLEDSAVYLCASSLNLRVYPGELFFGEGSRLTVL.

The CDR3 is CASKAGPGNTEAFF. CDR3 sequence (DNA): TGTGCCAGCAAGGCGGGGCCGGGGAACACTGAAGCTTTCTTT. The rearrangement joins TRBV6-4 to TRBJ1-1; TRBD1 is a possible D gene (5 bases). From germline, CDR1 is MRHNA and CDR2 SNTAGT. CDR3 size: 14 residues. Between the trimmed V and J ends, which lost 7 bases and 1 base, there was a span of 13 bases.

The rearrangement joins TRBV6-1 to TRBJ2-1; 7 bases are a match to TRBD2. V trimming: 4 bases; J trimming: 4 bases; junction bases outside the gene matches: 13. The germline V gene encodes CDR1 MNHNS and CDR2 SASEGT. The CDR3 loop spans 17 amino acids. In DNA form, the CDR3 reads TGTGCCAGCAGTGTTTCAGTGGGGCTAGCGGTTTACAATGAGCAGTTCTTC. Translated: CASSVSVGLAVYNEQFF.

The chain couples TRBV5-6 to TRBJ1-2; 8 nucleotides line up with TRBD1. Germline V gene lookup returns CDR1 SGHDT and CDR2 YYEEEE. CDR3 size: 15 residues. Unmatched junction bases numbered 3, after V lost 0 bases and J lost 2 bases. The CDR3 nucleotides read TGTGCCAGCAGCTTGGCCGGGACAGGAAACTATGGCTACACCTTC. Translating it yields CASSLAGTGNYGYTF.

This clone was seen a few times. The chain uses TRBV7-9 and TRBJ1-6; 7 nucleotides align to TRBD1. This CDR3 is 14 amino acids long. Per germline, CDR1 SEHNR and CDR2 FQNEAQ (reference sequence). After removal of 2 bases from V and 10 bases from J, the junction contained 5 bases not matched to a gene. CDR3 loop: CASSLTQGISPLHF. The CDR3 region has the DNA TGTGCCAGCAGCTTAACACAGGGGATCTCACCCCTCCACTTT.

The chain couples TRBV14 to TRBJ2-7; TRBD2 is a possible D gene (6 bases). Trimming took 4 bases from V and 2 from J, leaving 18 bases between them. The CDR3 has 16 amino acids. Looked up from germline, CDR1 is SGHDN and CDR2 is FVKESK. The CDR3 sequence is CASSPWGGRNAYEQYF. DNA of the CDR3: TGTGCCAGCAGCCCCTGGGGAGGACGCAATGCCTACGAGCAGTACTTC.

The chain employs TRBV11-2 and TRBJ2-1, with TRBD1 as a possible D gene (6 bases). V shed 4 bases and J shed 8 bases, with 12 bases lying between them. Germline loops: CDR1 SGHAT, CDR2 FQNNGV. This CDR3 has 13 residues. The CDR3 DNA reads TGTGCCAGCAGCTGGGCCAGGGGCGATGAGCAGTTCTTC. Amino acids: CASSWARGDEQFF.